This TCR beta chain was retrieved from a study of cytomegalovirus exposure and HLA in healthy donors. There are a few counts of this clone. Its antigen is unidentified. The length of the CDR3 is 15 residues. V trimming: 5 bases; J trimming: 8 bases; junction bases outside the gene matches: 12. Germline CDR1 reads SGHRS; CDR2 reads YFSETQ. In the PCR, 60 Vbeta and 13 Jbeta primers were used. Only in-frame clones appear in the TCRdb table, and some are missing; sequencing was by immunoSEQ multiplex PCR. The table records about 140,000 clones, around 9.7% of them present only once. Whole-study results and caveats: TCR beta chain V- and J-gene trimming was linked, in a later analysis, to a missense variant in DCLRE1C. It was only CMV serostatus that was available as immune exposure information. Links to common viral pathogens appeared, in a later analysis, for several of the most significant clusters. Some V segments (TRBV6-2 and TRBV6-3 among them) were excluded as indistinguishable.

What was sequenced was PBMCs. This sequence was found in a man aged 50 or older in good health and CMV-seronegative. The rearrangement joins TRBV5-1 to TRBJ1-2, with TRBD1 matching 10 bases. CDR3 nucleotides: TGCGCCAGCAGATACGCCTCCGGGACAGGGGAGGGCTACACCTTC. Translated: CASRYASGTGEGYTF.